What follows are 30 T cell receptor beta chains derived from one specimen sequenced in a study of identical twins. TCRdb re-derived calls from the 5' RACE reads in MiXCR, one entry per CDR3 protein. Counted here are over 250,000 distinct CDR3 sequences, 7.5% to 9.5% occurring once; the ten biggest clones make up roughly 6.8%. Another study also made use of these data, one on yellow fever vaccine responses in identical twins.

The sample taken for sequencing was CD8+ T cells sorted from blood. These receptors came from a young woman in good health.

This clonotype was picked up many times. The junction does not match germline at one end; this may be a read error. The chain recombines TRBV7-8 with TRBJ2-1, with TRBD2 matching 9 bases. The CDR3 has 15 residues. Germline V gene data show CDR1 as SGHVS and CDR2 as FQNEAQ. The DNA of the CDR3 is TGTGCCAGCAGCCTAGCGGGAAAATCCTACAATGAGCAGTTCTTC. It is translated as CASSLAGKSYNEQFF.

This clonotype has more than one count but fewer than ten. V gene TRBV20-1 combines with J gene TRBJ2-1; 7 bases are a match to TRBD1. This CDR3 is built from 14 residues. From germline, CDR1 is DFQATT and CDR2 SNEGSKA (reference sequence). V lost 5 bases, J lost 6 bases, and 10 bases stayed unmatched. The CDR3 protein is CSARRGQLGNEQFF. For the CDR3, the DNA is TGCAGTGCTCGTAGGGGACAGCTTGGCAATGAGCAGTTCTTC.

This clonotype was detected a few times. The chain links TRBV29-1 to TRBJ2-7, with no clear D. The CDR3 sequence is 12 residues long. Germline CDR1 is SQVTM and CDR2 is ANQGSEA. Trimming cost V 4 bases and J 4 bases, with 11 bases left between them. CDR3 DNA sequence: TGCAGCGTTGGTGAAAGTGTTTACGAGCAGTACTTC. It is translated as CSVGESVYEQYF.

This clonotype came up many times. The rearrangement joins TRBV20-1 to TRBJ2-3, with 9 positions matching TRBD1. J lost 4 bases, V lost 4 bases, and 3 bases had no gene match. This CDR3 has 13 amino acids. Germline loops: CDR1 DFQATT, CDR2 SNEGSKA (reference sequence). For the CDR3, the DNA is TGCAGTGCTAAAGGGACAGGGTCAGATACGCAGTATTTT. Residues: CSAKGTGSDTQYF.

In this sample, this clonotype turned up many times. This chain uses TRBV20-1 with TRBJ1-2; TRBD1 might be the D (5 bases). From germline, CDR1 is DFQATT and CDR2 SNEGSKA (reference sequence). The CDR3 totals 16 residues. Trimming pared 2 bases from V and 0 bases from J, leaving 16 bases between. CDR3 in amino acids: CSARRWDGRTNYGYTF. The CDR3 nucleotides are TGCAGTGCTAGAAGATGGGACGGACGAACTAACTATGGCTACACCTTC.

This clonotype was observed a few times. The chain carries TRBV27 and TRBJ2-5; D is unclear. The V gene's germline CDR1 is MNHEY and CDR2 SMNVEV (reference sequence). Trimming pared 10 bases from V and 5 bases from J, leaving 20 bases between. CDR3 length: 14 residues. CDR3 nucleotide sequence: TGTGCCATTGGTGACCGGCAACGTCCGGAGACCCAGTACTTC. This sequence encodes CAIGDRQRPETQYF.

The genes are TRBV30 and TRBJ2-5; 9 bases are a match to TRBD2. The V segment lost 4 bases and the J segment 2 bases; nucleotides outside the gene matches: 5. The CDR3 runs 14 residues. Germline CDR1 reads GTSNPN; CDR2 reads SVGIG (reference sequence). In DNA, the CDR3 is TGTGCCTGGAACCCGGGACTAGCACAAGAGACCCAGTACTTC. Its translation is CAWNPGLAQETQYF.

This clonotype turned up a few times. The CDR3 bases are TGTGCCAGCAGCCCAGGACGACTGGCTGGCACAGATACGCAGTATTTT. The encoded protein is CASSPGRLAGTDTQYF. The genes are TRBV13 and TRBJ2-3; no firm D call. CDR3 length: 16 amino acids. V was pared by 5 bases and J by 1 base, with 16 bases between. CDR1 and CDR2 from the germline V gene are PRHDT and FYEKMQ (reference sequence).

This clonotype appeared many times. The chain joins TRBV6-2 or TRBV6-3 to TRBJ2-3, with 10 bases fitting TRBD1. Trimming removed 7 bases from V and 3 bases from J; junction bases left unmatched: 7. Germline V lookup: CDR1 MNHEY, CDR2 SVGEGT. The CDR3 sequence is 15 residues long. DNA for the CDR3: TGTGCCAGCATCGACAGGGGGCCCGGAACAGATACGCAGTATTTT. Translated, it gives CASIDRGPGTDTQYF.

This rearrangement joins TRBV20-1 to TRBJ2-1; 8 nucleotides line up with TRBD1. Germline lookup yields CDR1 DFQATT and CDR2 SNEGSKA (reference sequence). Germline trimming cut 3 bases from V and 3 bases from J; bases unmatched to any gene: 10. The CDR3 has 16 residues. CDR3 sequence reads: CSASIFPGQVYNEQFF. CDR3 DNA sequence: TGCAGTGCTAGTATATTCCCGGGACAGGTCTACAATGAGCAGTTCTTC.

This clonotype was recorded a few times. This chain uses TRBV5-6 with TRBJ2-3, with TRBD2 matching over 7 bases. The V segment lost 4 bases and the J segment 0 bases; nucleotides outside the gene matches: 11. The CDR3 spans 17 residues. Germline values: CDR1 SGHDT, CDR2 YYEEEE. The CDR3 DNA follows: TGTGCCAGCAGCAGAAGGGTAGCGGGTCTTAGCACAGATACGCAGTATTTT. Amino acids: CASSRRVAGLSTDTQYF.

This chain links TRBV2 with TRBJ1-5; no reliable D call. V shed 7 bases and J shed 3 bases, with 16 bases lying between them. The germline V gene encodes CDR1 SNHLY and CDR2 FYNNEI. This CDR3 contains 15 residues. The CDR3 protein is CASNPEEDFNQPQHF. The CDR3 nucleotides read TGTGCCAGCAATCCTGAGGAGGATTTCAATCAGCCCCAGCATTTT. Looking up the rest from reference TRBV2 and TRBJ1-5 gives the full variable domain: EPEVTQTPSHQVTQMGQEVILRCVPISNHLYFYWYRQILGQKVEFLVSFYNNEISEKSEIFDDQFSVERPDGSNFTLKIRSTKLEDSAMYFCASNPEEDFNQPQHFGDGTRLSIL.

The sample holds many counts of this clonotype. The CDR3 reads CASSLPTGPSSYEQYF. CDR3 DNA: TGTGCCAGCAGCCTCCCCACGGGGCCGAGCTCCTACGAGCAGTACTTC. V gene TRBV7-9 combines with J gene TRBJ2-7; tentatively, D is TRBD1 or TRBD2 (5 bases each). In germline, CDR1 is SEHNR, CDR2 FQNEAQ (reference sequence). The ends were cut back, 5 bases at V and 0 bases at J, with 17 bases in the middle. This CDR3 contains 16 residues.

In its sample, this clonotype was seen many times. V is TRBV20-1 and J is TRBJ2-7, with D perhaps being TRBD1 or TRBD2 (5 bases each). The V and J ends lost 3 bases and 6 bases respectively, with 12 bases between them. The germline CDR1 and CDR2 sequences are DFQATT and SNEGSKA (reference sequence). The CDR3 spans 12 residues. The CDR3 spells CSASGDLPEQYF. CDR3 nucleotides: TGCAGTGCTAGTGGGGACCTCCCCGAGCAGTACTTC.

This clonotype appeared a few times. J is TRBJ2-7 and V is TRBV6-2 or TRBV6-3; a possible D gene is TRBD2 (7 bases). With 7 bases removed from V and 2 bases from J, the gap between germline ends came to 12 bases. Germline loops: CDR1 MNHEY, CDR2 SVGEGT. This CDR3 has 13 residues. Written as DNA, the CDR3 is TGTGCCAGCATTGCGGGGGCCCCCTACGAGCAGTACTTC. Its translation is CASIAGAPYEQYF.

The chain recombines TRBV28 with TRBJ2-7; D gene unclear. The CDR3 has 13 amino acids. The V gene lost 7 bases and the J gene lost 4 bases, with 14 bases spanning the gap. Germline V CDR1 and CDR2: MDHEN, SYDVKM. In DNA form, the CDR3 reads TGTGCCAGCAAGGACCCTCGAACATACGAGCAGTACTTC. It yields the protein CASKDPRTYEQYF.

The table lists this clonotype with a few counts. At one of its ends the junction is not consistent with the germline gene, which may arise from a read error. The chain joins TRBV15 to TRBJ2-7; D ambiguous. The germline V gene has CDR1 LNHNV and CDR2 YYDKDF (reference sequence). This CDR3 contains 14 residues. The CDR3 here is CATSREIETSEQYF. The CDR3 bases are TGTGCCACCAGCCGAGAGATCGAGACATCCGAGCAGTACTTC.

There are many counts of this clonotype. The rearrangement links TRBV6-1 to TRBJ1-2; no clear D. V lost 5 bases and J lost 4, with 11 bases in between. The CDR3 runs to 13 residues. Germline assignment: CDR1 MNHNS and CDR2 SASEGT. The CDR3, as DNA: TGTGCCAGCAGTCCCTCCCCGATCTATGGCTACACCTTC. As protein: CASSPSPIYGYTF.

This clonotype was counted at least ten times. The chain links TRBV7-2 to TRBJ2-3, with a tentative D call TRBD2 (7 bases). The V end was cut by 5 bases, the J end by 6 bases, with 15 bases between. The CDR3 loop spans 14 amino acids. Germline CDR1 and CDR2: SGHTA and FQGNSA. The CDR3 DNA sequence: TGTGCCAGCAGCCAAGGGGGGGGGCCGGATACGCAGTATTTT. Encoded protein: CASSQGGGPDTQYF.

This clonotype was seen only a few times. The V gene is TRBV15, the J gene TRBJ2-1, with a tentative D call TRBD1 (5 bases). Germline V gene data show CDR1 as LNHNV and CDR2 as YYDKDF (reference sequence). Trimming left V 4 bases short and J 6 bases short, with 19 bases between. This CDR3 spans 16 amino acids. CDR3 sequence (DNA): TGTGCCACCAGCAATTACCCAGACAGTTTGGTCAATGAGCAGTTCTTC. Amino acid sequence: CATSNYPDSLVNEQFF.

This clonotype has more than one count but fewer than ten. V gene TRBV19 combines with J gene TRBJ1-1; 8 nucleotides line up with TRBD1. The CDR3 loop spans 15 amino acids. The germline V gene has CDR1 LNHDA and CDR2 SQIVND (reference sequence). Germline trimming cut 4 bases from V and 8 bases from J; bases unmatched to any gene: 12. CDR3 protein: CASSTVRDRRTEAFF. The CDR3 nucleotides read TGTGCCAGTAGTACCGTGAGGGACAGGCGCACGGAAGCTTTCTTT.

Many counts were recorded for this clonotype. The chain combines TRBV14 with TRBJ1-1, with D unresolved. Deletions cut 1 base from V and 3 bases from J, with 9 bases between. The CDR3 sequence is 14 residues long. The germline V gene has CDR1 SGHDN and CDR2 FVKESK. The DNA of the CDR3 is TGTGCCAGCAGCCAAGTGGTGGCAGACACTGAAGCTTTCTTT. Protein product: CASSQVVADTEAFF.

In this sample, this clonotype turned up a few times. The gene calls are TRBV4-3 and TRBJ2-7; 7 nucleotides align to TRBD2. The CDR3 consists of 16 residues. J lost 3 bases, V lost 1 base, and 9 bases had no gene match. The germline V gene encodes CDR1 LGHNA and CDR2 YSLEER. As DNA, the CDR3 is TGCGCCAGCAGCCAAGGGAAACTAGCGAATAACTACGAGCAGTACTTC. Translating it yields CASSQGKLANNYEQYF.

This clonotype has a count of ten or more. The CDR3 nucleotides are TGTGCCAGCAGTTCAGGGGGCACGGCCTCGGGACTCCCTTTGTTACCGGAATACGAGCAGTACTTC. It yields the protein CASSSGGTASGLPLLPEYEQYF. The rearrangement links TRBV12-3 or TRBV12-4 to TRBJ2-7; TRBD1 aligns across 8 bases. The ends lost 4 bases at V and 4 bases at J; junction bases unmatched: 30. This CDR3 spans 22 amino acids.

The chain uses TRBV6-2 or TRBV6-3 and TRBJ2-5, with D tentatively TRBD1 (6 bases). Trimming removed 5 bases at V and 0 bases at J, with 13 bases between. Germline-derived CDR1 and CDR2 are MNHEY and SVGEGT. The CDR3 sequence is 15 residues long. The CDR3 reads CASSPPDRNQETQYF. In DNA form, the CDR3 reads TGTGCCAGCAGTCCCCCGGACAGAAACCAAGAGACCCAGTACTTC.

The table lists this clonotype with many counts. The J gene is TRBJ2-5, the V gene TRBV4-1; D perhaps matches TRBD1 (6 bases). With 6 bases removed from V and 5 bases from J, the gap between germline ends came to 13 bases. The V gene's germline CDR1 is MGHRA and CDR2 YSYEKL. The CDR3 length is 13 residues. The DNA of the CDR3 is TGCGCCAGCAGTCAGAGACAGGAGGAGACCCAGTACTTC. This gives the protein CASSQRQEETQYF.

The chain joins TRBV3-1 to TRBJ2-7; no firm D call. Germline CDR1 and CDR2: LGHDT and YNNKEL (reference sequence). The CDR3 runs 14 residues. The V end was cut by 0 bases, the J end by 3 bases, with 9 bases between. This CDR3 is CASSQDPGFYEQYF. CDR3 bases: TGTGCCAGCAGCCAAGATCCAGGTTTCTACGAGCAGTACTTC.

The V gene is TRBV9, the J gene TRBJ2-7; 12 bases fit TRBD1. The CDR3 sequence is 15 residues long. Germline V gene data show CDR1 as SGDLS and CDR2 as YYNGEE. After removal of 0 bases from V and 7 bases from J, the junction contained 5 bases not matched to a gene. The chain's CDR3 is CASSVEGTGGVEQYF. Here the CDR3 DNA reads TGTGCCAGCAGCGTAGAGGGGACAGGGGGCGTAGAGCAGTACTTC.

This clonotype was seen ten or more times. The gene calls are TRBV29-1 and TRBJ2-3; tentatively, D is TRBD1 (7 bases). V shed 0 bases and J shed 4 bases, with 11 bases lying between them. From germline, CDR1 is SQVTM and CDR2 ANQGSEA. The CDR3 consists of 14 residues. The CDR3 loop is CSVEDRGAADTQYF. CDR3 DNA sequence: TGCAGCGTTGAAGACAGGGGGGCGGCAGATACGCAGTATTTT.

In regard to this clonotype: A much larger clone differs by one base, so this may be a read error. The chain joins TRBV10-3 to TRBJ2-1; no clear D gene. Germline V gene lookup returns CDR1 ENHRY and CDR2 SYGVKD. This CDR3 comprises 12 residues. CDR3 DNA sequence: TGTGCCATCAAAGACTTAGACAATAAGCAGTTCTTC. It is translated as CAIKDLDNKQFF.